One and the same sample provided the 3 T cell receptor beta chains below, sequenced in a study of blood T cells in healthy people across ages (dated by TCRdb to between 2014 and 2017). To prepare the library, 5' RACE was applied. This sample was sequenced with an Illumina HiSeq 2500. A second 7 to 11 cycle PCR used a sample-barcoded 5' primer and a J-beta primer mix. TCRdb trimmed public reads at Q25 via fastp, called clones via MiXCR and kept in-frame beta chains. Each entry is one CDR3 protein sequence, shown with its most common DNA and genes. The sample contains around 1.5 million distinct CDR3 sequences, roughly 30% of them found a single time. Approximately 11% of the sample belongs to the ten largest clones. The sample was blood. These receptors all stem from a woman aged 25-40 years in good health.

This clonotype has a count of ten or more. The chain has TRBV20-1 and TRBJ2-3, with D hard to call. CDR1 DFQATT and CDR2 SNEGSKA come from the germline V gene (reference sequence). This CDR3 comprises 17 residues. The V and J ends lost 6 bases and 0 bases respectively, with 22 bases between them. The CDR3: CSARPRPILSSTDTQYF. The CDR3 coding sequence is TGCAGTGCCAGACCAAGACCGATACTCTCTAGCACAGATACGCAGTATTTT.

As for this clonotype: No DNA is shown, since the ends of the CDR3 on it are uncertain; the CDR3 is the one TCRdb lists. The rearrangement links TRBV27 to TRBJ1-2; no DNA check was done on the table's D call, TRBD1. Germline-derived CDR1 and CDR2 are MNHEY and SMNVEV (reference sequence). Inclusive of both ends, the CDR3 amounts to 11 amino acids. CDR3 protein: CASGAFYGCTF.

This clonotype was counted only a few times. V and J are TRBV25-1 and TRBJ2-1; 10 bases map to TRBD2. J was trimmed by 10 bases and V by 5 bases; bases with no gene match: 17. CDR3 length: 17 amino acids. CDR1 and CDR2 from the germline V gene are MGHDK and SYGVNS. DNA for the CDR3: TGTGCCAGCAGTCCACCTTTGGGGACTAGCGCAGTTGGGGAGCAGTTCTTC. This encodes CASSPPLGTSAVGEQFF. The full variable domain, completed using reference TRBV25-1 and TRBJ2-1, is EADIYQTPRYLVIGTGKKITLECSQTMGHDKMYWYQQDPGMELHLIHYSYGVNSTEKGDLSSESTVSRIRTEHFPLTLESARPSHTSQYLCASSPPLGTSAVGEQFFGPGTRLTVL.